This section outlines one TCR beta chain sequence together with its context. As yet, its antigen is unknown. This sample stems from a study of identical twins. The study's findings and limits: The authors noted that invariant MAIT and iNKT cells could partly confound zero-insertion analyses. Carriage of fewer insertions was seen in abundant cord blood beta clonotypes, whereas memory repertoires showed none.

Via MiXCR, TCRdb re-called the 5' RACE reads, giving one row per CDR3 protein. The table has roughly 720,000 distinct CDR3 sequences, roughly 18% seen once. The trim removed 6 bases at V and 3 bases at J, leaving 8 bases unmatched. The CDR3 has 15 residues. These data also formed part of another study, on T cells expressing NK-cell markers.

The clonotype comes from a woman younger than 35 in good health. Sequenced: PBMCs. This sequence joins TRBV12-3 or TRBV12-4 and TRBJ2-3, with 8 bases matching TRBD1. Written as DNA, the CDR3 is TGTGCCAGCAGGACCGACAGGGGAGATACAGATACGCAGTATTTT. It codes for CASRTDRGDTDTQYF.